These T cell receptor beta chains were read from a single sample in a study of T-cell reconstitution after alpha-beta-depleted transplantation in children. TCRdb ran MiXCR on the PCR reads and lists one entry per CDR3 protein. The table shows hundreds of thousands of distinct CDR3 sequences, with around 10% occurring only once. Sequencing used PBMCs, obtained before TCRalphabeta/CD19-depleted stem cell transplant. The receptor set was obtained from a boy less than two years old with acute myeloid leukemia, due to receive a stem cell transplant. CDR3s include the opening cysteine and the closing phenylalanine or tryptophan. Each record gives: J gene, D gene, clone size, V gene, CDR3 protein, CDR3 DNA. D genes are given only for firm matches. Clone sizes are given selectively: once, few, many, or a class where the clone is expanded.

J: TRBJ2-5
D: TRBD2
size: many
V: TRBV11-2
CDR3: CASSLDSGRGRIETQYF
DNA: TGTGCCAGCAGCTTAGACAGCGGGAGAGGCAGGATAGAGACCCAGTACTTC

J: TRBJ2-3
D: .
size: .
V: TRBV7-3
CDR3: CASSLVRGADTPYF
DNA: TGTGCCAGCAGCTTAGTACGGGGAGCAGATACGCCGTATTTT

J: TRBJ2-7
D: TRBD1
size: .
V: TRBV11-2
CDR3: CASSFETGASGQYF
DNA: TGTGCCAGCAGCTTTGAAACAGGGGCGTCAGGGCAGTACTTC

J: TRBJ2-7
D: TRBD2
size: few
V: TRBV20-1
CDR3: CSARDREGGRTYEQYF
DNA: TGCAGTGCTAGAGATCGGGAGGGCGGTAGAACCTACGAGCAGTACTTC

J: TRBJ1-5
D: .
size: many
V: TRBV12-3/TRBV12-4
CDR3: CASSFATGPNQPQHF
DNA: TGTGCCAGCAGTTTTGCGACAGGCCCGAATCAGCCCCAGCATTTT

J: TRBJ2-5
D: TRBD2
size: few
V: TRBV20-1
CDR3: CSARSGTSFQETQYF
DNA: TGCAGTGCTAGATCAGGGACTAGCTTTCAAGAGACCCAGTACTTC

J: TRBJ1-2
D: .
size: many
V: TRBV10-3
CDR3: CAIRTVNYGYTF
DNA: TGTGCCATCAGGACGGTTAACTATGGCTACACCTTC

J: TRBJ1-6
D: TRBD1
size: many
V: TRBV28
CDR3: CASSSSRGHSPLHF
DNA: TGTGCCAGCAGTTCCTCCAGGGGGCATTCACCCCTCCACTTT

J: TRBJ2-1
D: TRBD2
size: many
V: TRBV6-2/TRBV6-3
CDR3: CASSYSRTSAHNEQFF
DNA: TGTGCCAGCAGTTACTCGAGGACTAGCGCCCACAATGAGCAGTTCTTC

J: TRBJ2-7
D: .
size: many
V: TRBV5-1
CDR3: CASSPPSTYYEQYF
DNA: TGCGCCAGCAGCCCCCCATCTACTTACTACGAGCAGTACTTC

J: TRBJ2-4
D: .
size: .
V: TRBV23-1
CDR3: CASSQFPLRLAKNIQYF
DNA: TGCGCCAGCAGTCAATTCCCACTCAGACTAGCCAAAAACATTCAGTACTTC

J: TRBJ2-7
D: .
size: many
V: TRBV27
CDR3: CASSPQTGFYEQYF
DNA: TGTGCCAGCAGTCCTCAGACGGGGTTTTACGAGCAGTACTTC

J: TRBJ2-3
D: .
size: many
V: TRBV5-1
CDR3: CASSLRGRDTQYF
DNA: TGCGCCAGCAGCTTACGGGGGAGAGATACGCAGTATTTT

J: TRBJ2-5
D: .
size: many
V: TRBV23-1
CDR3: CASSYPDTQETQYF
DNA: TGCGCCAGCAGCTACCCTGACACACAAGAGACCCAGTACTTC

J: TRBJ2-3
D: .
size: many
V: TRBV28
CDR3: CASSARAIHRTDTQYF
DNA: TGTGCCAGCAGTGCCAGGGCCATCCATCGCACAGATACGCAGTATTTT

J: TRBJ2-1
D: TRBD2
size: few
V: TRBV6-2/TRBV6-3
CDR3: CASSSALGLAGSYEQFF
DNA: TGTGCCAGCAGTTCCGCTTTGGGACTAGCGGGGAGTTATGAGCAGTTCTTC

J: TRBJ2-7
D: .
size: many
V: TRBV5-1
CDR3: CASSPQPGQAYEQYF
DNA: TGCGCCAGCAGCCCCCAACCAGGGCAGGCCTACGAGCAGTACTTC

J: TRBJ2-2
D: TRBD1
size: many
V: TRBV27
CDR3: CASNKGTAALNTGELFF
DNA: TGTGCCAGCAACAAGGGGACAGCGGCATTGAACACCGGGGAGCTGTTTTTT

J: TRBJ1-2
D: TRBD1
size: .
V: TRBV7-6
CDR3: CASSSTGHYGYTF
DNA: TGTGCCAGCAGCTCGACAGGGCACTATGGCTACACCTTC

J: TRBJ1-4
D: TRBD1
size: many
V: TRBV7-2
CDR3: CASSQTGGEKLFF
DNA: TGTGCCAGCAGCCAGACAGGGGGGGAAAAACTGTTTTTT

J: TRBJ2-2
D: TRBD2
size: many
V: TRBV12-3/TRBV12-4
CDR3: CASSLTSGGFPGELFF
DNA: TGTGCCAGCAGCCTTACTAGCGGGGGCTTTCCCGGGGAGCTGTTTTTT

J: TRBJ2-5
D: .
size: many
V: TRBV14
CDR3: CASSQGSGVQETQYF
DNA: TGTGCCAGCAGCCAAGGGTCCGGGGTCCAAGAGACCCAGTACTTC

J: TRBJ2-2
D: .
size: many
V: TRBV7-2
CDR3: CASSFRVRGTGELFF
DNA: TGTGCCAGCAGCTTCCGGGTCCGGGGCACCGGGGAGCTGTTTTTT

J: TRBJ2-2
D: .
size: few
V: TRBV7-6
CDR3: CASSFPWGENTGELFF
DNA: TGTGCCAGCAGCTTTCCCTGGGGGGAGAACACCGGGGAGCTGTTTTTT

J: TRBJ2-3
D: .
size: many
V: TRBV12-3/TRBV12-4
CDR3: CASSSVGPSTDTQYF
DNA: TGTGCCAGCAGTTCGGTCGGACCTAGCACAGATACGCAGTATTTT

J: TRBJ2-1
D: .
size: many
V: TRBV5-1
CDR3: CASSSGLPPYNEQFF
DNA: TGCGCCAGCAGCTCCGGGCTCCCCCCCTACAATGAGCAGTTCTTC

J: TRBJ1-2
D: TRBD1
size: many
V: TRBV7-2
CDR3: CASSSGQGSYGYTF
DNA: TGTGCCAGCAGCTCGGGACAGGGAAGCTATGGCTACACCTTC

J: TRBJ2-2
D: .
size: many
V: TRBV11-2
CDR3: CASSLVEGVNTGELFF
DNA: TGTGCCAGCAGCTTAGTGGAGGGGGTGAACACCGGGGAGCTGTTTTTT

J: TRBJ2-1
D: TRBD1
size: many
V: TRBV12-5
CDR3: CASGDGTAFEQFF
DNA: TGTGCTAGTGGTGATGGGACAGCCTTTGAGCAGTTCTTC

J: TRBJ2-3
D: .
size: many
V: TRBV7-9
CDR3: CATQLPLTDTQYF
DNA: TGTGCCACCCAGCTTCCCCTCACAGATACGCAGTATTTT

J: TRBJ1-4
D: .
size: .
V: TRBV18
CDR3: CASSPIGGEEKLFF
DNA: TGTGCCAGCTCACCAATAGGGGGAGAAGAAAAACTGTTTTTT

J: TRBJ2-3
D: .
size: many
V: TRBV12-5
CDR3: CASGPDGGRSTDTQYF
DNA: TGTGCTAGTGGTCCCGATGGGGGGCGAAGCACAGATACGCAGTATTTT

J: TRBJ2-5
D: .
size: many
V: TRBV7-9
CDR3: CASSSTVFQETQYF
DNA: TGTGCCAGCAGCTCGACAGTCTTCCAAGAGACCCAGTACTTC

J: TRBJ1-2
D: .
size: .
V: TRBV5-4
CDR3: CASSLYRARGYTF
DNA: TGTGCCAGCAGCCTATACAGGGCGAGGGGCTACACCTTC

J: TRBJ2-3
D: TRBD1
size: many
V: TRBV27
CDR3: CASRILPTGAVTQYF
DNA: TGTGCCAGCCGCATACTGCCCACAGGGGCCGTAACGCAGTATTTT

J: TRBJ2-7
D: TRBD2
size: once
V: TRBV5-4
CDR3: CASSFERGGYEQYF
DNA: TGTGCCAGCAGCTTCGAGCGGGGGGGCTACGAGCAGTACTTC

J: TRBJ2-5
D: .
size: many
V: TRBV20-1
CDR3: CSALGGETQYF
DNA: TGCAGTGCCCTAGGGGGAGAGACCCAGTACTTC

J: TRBJ1-6
D: TRBD1
size: many
V: TRBV20-1
CDR3: CSDRGASGHSPLHF
DNA: TGCAGTGACAGGGGGGCCTCGGGACATTCACCCCTCCACTTT

J: TRBJ2-1
D: TRBD2
size: many
V: TRBV4-3
CDR3: CASSETGTSWVF
DNA: TGCGCCAGCAGCGAAACCGGGACTAGCTGGGTCTTC

J: TRBJ2-7
D: .
size: many
V: TRBV4-3
CDR3: CASSQDGGPYEQYF
DNA: TGCGCCAGCAGCCAAGACGGAGGGCCTTACGAGCAGTACTTC

J: TRBJ2-1
D: TRBD2
size: many
V: TRBV7-3
CDR3: CASSLIAGGYNEQFF
DNA: TGTGCCAGCAGCTTGATAGCGGGGGGGTACAATGAGCAGTTCTTC

J: TRBJ2-1
D: .
size: many
V: TRBV7-2
CDR3: CASSFYDEQFF
DNA: TGTGCCAGCAGCTTCTACGATGAGCAGTTCTTC

J: TRBJ2-7
D: .
size: many
V: TRBV13
CDR3: CASSLGSYNGAYEQYF
DNA: TGTGCCAGCAGCTTGGGGAGTTACAACGGGGCCTACGAGCAGTACTTC

J: TRBJ2-3
D: TRBD2
size: many
V: TRBV4-2
CDR3: CASSQDGLAGDTQYF
DNA: TGTGCCAGCAGCCAAGATGGACTAGCGGGAGATACGCAGTATTTT

J: TRBJ1-1
D: .
size: many
V: TRBV7-2
CDR3: CASSRAGPNTEAFF
DNA: TGTGCCAGCAGCCGCGCTGGTCCGAACACTGAAGCTTTCTTT

J: TRBJ2-1
D: TRBD2
size: many
V: TRBV11-1
CDR3: CASSLAAGETLEQFF
DNA: TGTGCCAGCAGCTTAGCGGCGGGAGAAACTCTTGAGCAGTTCTTC

J: TRBJ2-7
D: TRBD1
size: .
V: TRBV4-1
CDR3: CSSSQVDRLYEQYF
DNA: TGCTCCAGCAGCCAAGTGGACAGGCTATACGAGCAGTACTTC

J: TRBJ2-2
D: TRBD2
size: many
V: TRBV12-3/TRBV12-4
CDR3: CASSLSLAGVGELFF
DNA: TGTGCCAGCAGTCTCAGCCTAGCGGGAGTCGGGGAGCTGTTTTTT

J: TRBJ2-2
D: TRBD2
size: many
V: TRBV29-1
CDR3: CSVLAGGPLNTGELFF
DNA: TGCAGCGTTTTAGCGGGAGGGCCCCTGAACACCGGGGAGCTGTTTTTT

J: TRBJ2-7
D: TRBD1
size: many
V: TRBV5-1
CDR3: CASSSYPGTVSYEQYF
DNA: TGCGCCAGCAGCTCCTACCCCGGGACAGTTTCCTACGAGCAGTACTTC

J: TRBJ2-7
D: TRBD2
size: many
V: TRBV3-1
CDR3: CASSQTSGRGYEQYF
DNA: TGTGCCAGCAGCCAGACTAGCGGGAGGGGATACGAGCAGTACTTC

J: TRBJ2-5
D: TRBD2
size: many
V: TRBV10-3
CDR3: CAIRGLAGGTQYF
DNA: TGTGCCATCAGGGGACTAGCAGGTGGGACCCAGTACTTC

J: TRBJ2-1
D: TRBD1
size: .
V: TRBV10-3
CDR3: CAISRGQASSYNEQFF
DNA: TGTGCCATCAGTAGGGGACAGGCCAGCTCCTACAATGAGCAGTTCTTC

J: TRBJ2-1
D: .
size: .
V: TRBV7-3
CDR3: CASSSDGSYNEQFF
DNA: TGTGCCAGCAGCTCGGACGGGAGCTACAATGAGCAGTTCTTC

J: TRBJ1-5
D: TRBD1
size: many
V: TRBV6-1
CDR3: CASSRTGVQPQHF
DNA: TGTGCCAGCAGCCGGACAGGGGTCCAGCCCCAGCATTTT

J: TRBJ1-5
D: .
size: many
V: TRBV28
CDR3: CASSFGRGNQPQHF
DNA: TGTGCCAGCAGTTTCGGGAGGGGAAATCAGCCCCAGCATTTT

J: TRBJ2-5
D: TRBD1
size: many
V: TRBV28
CDR3: CASSFFRDRGLETQYF
DNA: TGTGCCAGCAGTTTTTTCAGGGACAGGGGGCTGGAGACCCAGTACTTC